This T cell receptor beta chain was captured in a study of CD8 T cells in Susac syndrome. In this sample, this clonotype turned up once. Its target is not known. Overall study results and limits: As the study acknowledged, the number of individuals who were part of its TCR sequencing and HLA analysis was relatively small.

Sequencing of TCR beta was performed on blood CD8+ T cells and on blood CD4+ T cells. Negative isolation yielded CD8+ and CD4+ T cells; FACS enriched TEMRA cells. RNA amounts of 0.5 to 1 ug underwent reverse transcription with random hexamers. The authors amplified TCR beta CDR3 across 54 Vbeta and 13 Jbeta using immunoSEQ multiplex PCR. MiXCR, applied by TCRdb to the immunoSEQ multiplex PCR reads, yields one record per CDR3 protein. The sample has hundreds of thousands of distinct CDR3 sequences; 85% are singletons. The CDR3 has 14 amino acids. Between the trimmed V and J ends, which lost 4 bases and 3 bases, there was a span of 12 bases.

The sequencing sample was made of CD8+ T cells from PBMCs. The receptor was derived from a human donor with multiple sclerosis. The V call is TRBV23-1, the J call TRBJ1-2, with D maybe TRBD1 (6 bases). TRBV23-1 is annotated as an ORF whose role is uncertain. CDR3 DNA sequence: TGCGCCAGCAGTCCAGGGGCTCCTGACTATGGCTACACCTTC. It specifies CASSPGAPDYGYTF.